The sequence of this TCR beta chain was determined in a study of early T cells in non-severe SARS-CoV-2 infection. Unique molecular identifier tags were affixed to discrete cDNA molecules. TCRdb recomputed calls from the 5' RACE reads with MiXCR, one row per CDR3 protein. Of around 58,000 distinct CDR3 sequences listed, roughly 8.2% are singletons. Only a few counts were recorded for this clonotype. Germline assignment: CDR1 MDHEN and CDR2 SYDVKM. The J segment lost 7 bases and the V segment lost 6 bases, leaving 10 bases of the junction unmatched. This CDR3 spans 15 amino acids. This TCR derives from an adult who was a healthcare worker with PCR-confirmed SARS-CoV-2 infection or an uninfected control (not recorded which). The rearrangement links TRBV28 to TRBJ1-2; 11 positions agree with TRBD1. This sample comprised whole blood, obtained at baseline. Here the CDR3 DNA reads TGTGCCAGCAGGACAGAAGGACAGGGGGCTGGTGGCTACACCTTC. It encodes CASRTEGQGAGGYTF.